Listed below are T cell receptor beta chains from one sample, sequenced in a study of blood T cell repertoires in COVID-19. Sequenced by immunoSEQ multiplex PCR; TCRdb stores in-frame clones only, minus some. The table lists 60,000 to 90,000 clones, approximately 79% of them singletons. Sample: peripheral blood. The origin of the receptors is a human donor with acute or convalescent COVID-19. The donor label of this sample is uncertain. The conserved cysteine and the conserved F or W are not part of the CDR3 here. Each record gives: J gene, V gene, CDR3 protein.

>TRBJ1-4|TRBV3-1/TRBV3-2
ASSPQSGAQKLF
>TRBJ1-6|TRBV5-1
ASSFSRDNSPLH
>TRBJ2-1|TRBV5-4
ASSLAGTGINEQF
>TRBJ2-7|TRBV24-1
ATSDPGTSGPPYEQY
>TRBJ2-5|TRBV18
ASSPPVGAGETQY
>TRBJ1-3|TRBV5-1
ASSFEPSSGNTIY
>TRBJ1-3|TRBV10-2
ASSETVGNTIY
>TRBJ2-7|TRBV6-5
ASSYAPGWGEQY
>TRBJ1-1|TRBV2
ASSKHDGAFGTQNTEAF
>TRBJ2-1|TRBV7-3
ASSLTGDSYNEQF
>TRBJ2-5|TRBV29-1
SFTPGLAGQETQY
>TRBJ1-2|TRBV12-3/TRBV12-4
ASSPGTGGGYT
>TRBJ2-1|TRBV3-1/TRBV3-2
ASSQGWGVNEQF
>TRBJ1-4|TRBV3-1/TRBV3-2
ASSLRGGEKLF
>TRBJ1-2|TRBV2
ASIPVLVRGYT
>TRBJ1-3|TRBV28
ASSLLGNTIY
>TRBJ2-3|TRBV4-3
ASSDSVHTQY
>TRBJ2-7|TRBV18
ASSPPSDRSGEQY
>TRBJ1-3|TRBV6-5
ASSYSSPGRNTIY
>TRBJ2-5|TRBV2
ASIGRGGTQY
>TRBJ2-5|TRBV18
ASSPAGGRETQY
>TRBJ1-2|TRBV11-2
ASSPDGVDGGYT
>TRBJ2-1|TRBV19
ASRVREPYNEQF
>TRBJ1-5|TRBV27
ASSFGQNQPQH
>TRBJ1-3|TRBV18
ASSLGTGSGNTIY
>TRBJ1-1|TRBV5-4
ASSGTGLGAF
>TRBJ1-5|TRBV6-1
ASSEAGGSNQPQH
>TRBJ2-5|TRBV5-1
ASRESQETQY
>TRBJ1-4|TRBV2
ASSTGTGQEKLF
>TRBJ2-3|TRBV3-1/TRBV3-2
ASSQVSGWAQY
>TRBJ1-3|TRBV2
ASRETQGAYGNTIY
>TRBJ1-5|TRBV6-5
ASSYSRGQPQH
>TRBJ1-2|TRBV3-1/TRBV3-2
ASSSGTDYGYT
>TRBJ2-3|TRBV4-3
ASSQETSGSVTDTQY
>TRBJ2-5|TRBV7-6
ASSGTSGGFQETQY
>TRBJ1-2|TRBV6-5
ASWGGRPGYT
>TRBJ2-4|TRBV6-6
ASRQSGGSVNIQY
>TRBJ2-5|TRBV7-9
ASSEAGTRKETQY
>TRBJ1-1|TRBV6-6
ASSRDKPNTEAF
>TRBJ2-7|TRBV5-1
ASSLGTGGDEQY
>TRBJ2-7|TRBV5-1
ASSTGHALHEQY
>TRBJ1-5|TRBV18
ASSSGNQGNQPQH
>TRBJ2-4|TRBV15
ATSRGPPGVKNIQY
>TRBJ2-3|TRBV2
ASSESAGYTDTQY
>TRBJ1-1|TRBV11-2
ASSLKRVGNTEAF
>TRBJ2-1|TRBV10-3
AIKKSGGNEQF
>TRBJ1-2|TRBV11-2
ASSLGGTSNGYT
>TRBJ1-1|TRBV5-1
ASSLGQGLTEAF
>TRBJ1-5|TRBV19
ASSMGQYSNQPQH
>TRBJ1-4|TRBV3-1/TRBV3-2
ASSRGRDRGPVEKLF
>TRBJ2-3|TRBV3-1/TRBV3-2
ASSQDRVADTQY
>TRBJ2-7|TRBV2
ASRADESTKQY